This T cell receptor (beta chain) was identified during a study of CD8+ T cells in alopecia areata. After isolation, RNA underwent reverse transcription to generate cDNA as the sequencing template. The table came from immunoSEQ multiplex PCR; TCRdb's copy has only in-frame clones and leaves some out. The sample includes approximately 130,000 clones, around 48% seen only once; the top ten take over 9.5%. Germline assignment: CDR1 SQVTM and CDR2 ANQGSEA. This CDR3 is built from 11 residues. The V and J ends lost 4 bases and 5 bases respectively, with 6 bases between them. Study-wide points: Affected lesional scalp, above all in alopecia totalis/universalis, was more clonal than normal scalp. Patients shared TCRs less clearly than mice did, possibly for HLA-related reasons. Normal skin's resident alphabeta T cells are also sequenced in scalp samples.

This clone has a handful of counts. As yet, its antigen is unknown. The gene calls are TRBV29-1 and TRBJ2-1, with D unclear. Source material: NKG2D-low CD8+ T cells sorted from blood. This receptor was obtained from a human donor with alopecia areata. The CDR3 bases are TGCAGCGTTGCCCCGAACAATGAGCAGTTCTTC. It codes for CSVAPNNEQFF.